The rows below give T cell receptor beta chains drawn from one sample of a study of metastatic and nonmetastatic thyroid tumors. TCRdb recomputed clones from the PCR reads via MiXCR. This table holds more than 6,000 clones, 30% to 35% found once. Sequencing input: adjacent normal tissue. All receptors derive from a female donor with papillary thyroid cancer or a benign thyroid nodule (not recorded which). Some clones in this sample may be carry-over from other donors' samples. The CDR3 runs from the conserved cysteine through the conserved F or W. The D gene is left open where the match is weak. Clone size, where shown, is once, few, many, or a class for clones that have expanded.

v_gene: TRBV7-2; d_gene: .; j_gene: TRBJ1-1; abundance: .; CDR3aa: CASSLVGIVNTEAFF; CDR3nt: TGTGCCAGCAGCTTAGTAGGGATTGTGAACACTGAAGCTTTCTTT
v_gene: TRBV11-2; d_gene: .; j_gene: TRBJ2-2; abundance: .; CDR3aa: CASSRSGTGELFF; CDR3nt: TGTGCCAGCAGCCGCAGCGGAACCGGGGAGCTGTTTTTT
v_gene: TRBV13; d_gene: TRBD2; j_gene: TRBJ2-1; abundance: .; CDR3aa: CASRLDRLTSGTGMYEQFF; CDR3nt: TGTGCCAGCCGCCTGGACAGGCTGACTAGCGGGACCGGGATGTATGAGCAGTTCTTC
v_gene: TRBV6-2/TRBV6-3; d_gene: .; j_gene: TRBJ2-7; abundance: few; CDR3aa: CASSYGRLYSYEQYF; CDR3nt: TGTGCCAGCAGTTACGGCAGGCTTTACTCCTACGAGCAGTACTTC
v_gene: TRBV9; d_gene: TRBD2; j_gene: TRBJ2-3; abundance: few; CDR3aa: CASADSGRTDTQYF; CDR3nt: TGTGCCAGCGCTGATAGCGGGAGAACAGATACGCAGTATTTT
v_gene: TRBV4-1; d_gene: .; j_gene: TRBJ2-7; abundance: .; CDR3aa: CASSQEDYEQYF; CDR3nt: TGCGCCAGCAGCCAAGAGGACTACGAGCAGTACTTC
v_gene: TRBV5-4; d_gene: .; j_gene: TRBJ2-2; abundance: many; CDR3aa: CASSLAGLTYGELFF; CDR3nt: TGTGCCAGCAGCTTGGCCGGCCTAACCTACGGGGAGCTGTTTTTT
v_gene: TRBV11-3; d_gene: TRBD1; j_gene: TRBJ2-2; abundance: large; CDR3aa: CASSLDRVDTGELFF; CDR3nt: TGTGCCAGCAGCTTGGACAGGGTGGACACCGGGGAGCTGTTTTTT
v_gene: TRBV11-2; d_gene: .; j_gene: TRBJ2-6; abundance: .; CDR3aa: CASSLFGSGGANVLTF; CDR3nt: TGTGCCAGCAGCTTATTTGGATCAGGTGGGGCCAACGTCCTGACTTTC
v_gene: TRBV6-1; d_gene: .; j_gene: TRBJ2-1; abundance: large; CDR3aa: CASSEEMRTSPYNEQFF; CDR3nt: TGTGCCAGCAGTGAAGAGATGAGGACTTCGCCCTACAATGAGCAGTTCTTC
v_gene: TRBV6-1; d_gene: TRBD2; j_gene: TRBJ2-7; abundance: .; CDR3aa: CASSEAGVVYGLYF; CDR3nt: TGTGCCAGCAGTGAGGCGGGGGTCGTCTATGGGCTGTACTTC
v_gene: TRBV6-2/TRBV6-3; d_gene: TRBD2; j_gene: TRBJ2-3; abundance: few; CDR3aa: CASSYNARGLAGQYF; CDR3nt: TGTGCCAGCAGTTACAACGCCAGAGGACTAGCGGGACAGTATTTT
v_gene: TRBV20-1; d_gene: .; j_gene: TRBJ2-3; abundance: medium-sized; CDR3aa: CSTRDPRHSTDTQYF; CDR3nt: TGCAGTACGAGGGACCCAAGACACAGCACAGATACGCAGTATTTT
v_gene: TRBV20-1; d_gene: .; j_gene: TRBJ1-2; abundance: .; CDR3aa: CSARDSTTDDQNYGYAF; CDR3nt: TGCAGTGCTAGAGATTCTACCACCGACGACCAAAACTATGGCTACGCCTTC
v_gene: TRBV27; d_gene: .; j_gene: TRBJ1-5; abundance: large; CDR3aa: CASSFGGGGQPQHF; CDR3nt: TGTGCCAGCAGTTTTGGGGGAGGCGGTCAGCCCCAGCATTTT
v_gene: TRBV6-1; d_gene: .; j_gene: TRBJ2-7; abundance: few; CDR3aa: CASSEPQSPSYEQYF; CDR3nt: TGTGCCAGCAGTGAACCGCAGTCACCCTCCTACGAGCAGTACTTC
v_gene: TRBV6-1; d_gene: TRBD1; j_gene: TRBJ1-5; abundance: .; CDR3aa: CASSQDRGSRQPQHF; CDR3nt: TGTGCCAGCAGCCAGGACAGGGGATCTCGTCAGCCCCAGCATTTT
v_gene: TRBV19; d_gene: TRBD2; j_gene: TRBJ2-2; abundance: few; CDR3aa: CAISSWTRHGELFF; CDR3nt: TGTGCCATTAGTTCGTGGACTAGACACGGGGAGCTGTTTTTT
v_gene: TRBV15; d_gene: TRBD2; j_gene: TRBJ2-7; abundance: few; CDR3aa: CATSRVASGRDEQYF; CDR3nt: TGTGCCACCAGCAGAGTGGCTAGCGGGAGGGACGAGCAGTACTTC
v_gene: TRBV12-3/TRBV12-4; d_gene: .; j_gene: TRBJ2-7; abundance: large; CDR3aa: CASSVGQTGVYEQYF; CDR3nt: TGTGCCAGCAGTGTCGGACAGACCGGAGTTTACGAGCAGTACTTC
v_gene: TRBV9; d_gene: TRBD2; j_gene: TRBJ2-2; abundance: medium-sized; CDR3aa: CASSVHGTSGATGELFF; CDR3nt: TGTGCCAGCAGCGTACATGGGACTAGCGGGGCCACCGGGGAGCTGTTTTTT
v_gene: TRBV9; d_gene: TRBD2; j_gene: TRBJ2-7; abundance: few; CDR3aa: CASSVVPGLAGYEQYF; CDR3nt: TGTGCCAGCAGCGTAGTCCCTGGACTAGCGGGGTACGAGCAGTACTTC
v_gene: TRBV5-1; d_gene: .; j_gene: TRBJ1-5; abundance: .; CDR3aa: CASSFGGLSNQPQHF; CDR3nt: TGCGCCAGCAGCTTCGGGGGGCTGAGCAATCAGCCCCAGCATTTT
v_gene: TRBV6-1; d_gene: TRBD2; j_gene: TRBJ2-7; abundance: few; CDR3aa: CASSRSGSYEQYF; CDR3nt: TGTGCCAGCAGTCGGAGCGGGAGCTACGAGCAGTACTTC
v_gene: TRBV28; d_gene: .; j_gene: TRBJ1-1; abundance: few; CDR3aa: CASSPAVSGAQGTEAFF; CDR3nt: TGTGCCAGCAGCCCAGCCGTGTCGGGGGCGCAGGGCACTGAAGCTTTCTTT
v_gene: TRBV20-1; d_gene: TRBD1; j_gene: TRBJ1-2; abundance: .; CDR3aa: CSARGGTGPGEGYTF; CDR3nt: TGCAGTGCTAGAGGAGGGACAGGGCCGGGCGAGGGCTACACCTTC
v_gene: TRBV6-2/TRBV6-3; d_gene: .; j_gene: TRBJ1-5; abundance: .; CDR3aa: CASSYSGSTSNQPQHF; CDR3nt: TGTGCCAGCAGTTACTCCGGCAGCACCAGCAATCAGCCCCAGCATTTT
v_gene: TRBV11-2; d_gene: TRBD2; j_gene: TRBJ2-1; abundance: .; CDR3aa: CASSASGTSGRNEQFF; CDR3nt: TGTGCCAGCAGCGCGTCCGGGACTAGCGGGAGAAATGAGCAGTTCTTC
v_gene: TRBV4-2; d_gene: TRBD2; j_gene: TRBJ2-3; abundance: many; CDR3aa: CASSQEGSGALRTQYF; CDR3nt: TGTGCCAGCAGCCAAGAGGGGAGCGGGGCCCTCCGGACGCAGTATTTT
v_gene: TRBV5-1; d_gene: TRBD1; j_gene: TRBJ1-3; abundance: few; CDR3aa: CASSIQTGGNTIYF; CDR3nt: TGCGCCAGCAGCATACAGACAGGGGGGAACACCATATATTTT
v_gene: TRBV6-1; d_gene: .; j_gene: TRBJ1-5; abundance: few; CDR3aa: CASSEFLGADNQPQHF; CDR3nt: TGTGCCAGCAGTGAATTTCTGGGGGCGGACAATCAGCCCCAGCATTTT
v_gene: TRBV2; d_gene: TRBD2; j_gene: TRBJ2-3; abundance: few; CDR3aa: CASSGPGGDGDTQYF; CDR3nt: TGTGCCAGCAGTGGGCCGGGGGGTGACGGGGATACGCAGTATTTT